These T cell receptor beta chains were read from a single sample in a study of naive and memory T cell subsets. From the 5' RACE reads, TCRdb called clonotypes with MiXCR, one entry per CDR3 protein. The table lists 58,000 or so distinct CDR3 sequences, under 10% of them singletons. All receptors come from a female donor in good health. Both conserved end residues are part of each CDR3. A D gene is named only where the DNA matches it firmly. Only part of the rows carry a size: once, few, many, or a class if the clone is expanded.

abundance	d_gene	v_gene	j_gene	CDR3aa	CDR3nt
few	NA	TRBV9	TRBJ2-3	CASSVQSPGADTQYF	TGTGCCAGCAGCGTACAATCGCCCGGGGCAGATACGCAGTATTTT
few	TRBD2	TRBV20-1	TRBJ2-7	CSASPSGSYEQYF	TGCAGTGCTAGCCCTAGCGGGTCCTACGAGCAGTACTTC
many	NA	TRBV20-1	TRBJ2-5	CSARDPGSRAGETQYF	TGCAGTGCTAGAGATCCAGGGAGCAGGGCTGGCGAGACCCAGTACTTC
NA	NA	TRBV18	TRBJ2-2	CASSIEAENTGELFF	TGTGCCAGCTCCATAGAGGCAGAGAACACCGGGGAGCTGTTTTTT
few	NA	TRBV29-1	TRBJ2-2	CSVYSRSTGELFF	TGCAGCGTTTATAGCAGGTCCACCGGGGAGCTGTTTTTT
many	NA	TRBV28	TRBJ1-1	CASSSGGLGSTEAFF	TGTGCCAGCAGTTCTGGGGGTTTAGGAAGCACTGAAGCTTTCTTT
NA	NA	TRBV4-3	TRBJ2-6	CASSLIHQGTAGANVLTF	TGCGCCAGCAGCCTTATCCATCAGGGGACGGCTGGGGCCAACGTCCTGACTTTC
many	NA	TRBV20-1	TRBJ2-7	CSASRRLLYEQYF	TGCAGTGCTAGTCGGAGGTTGCTTTACGAGCAGTACTTC
many	NA	TRBV6-2/TRBV6-3	TRBJ2-3	CASSYRDEQDTQYF	TGTGCCAGCAGTTACCGAGATGAACAAGATACGCAGTATTTT
many	NA	TRBV24-1	TRBJ1-4	CATRRGVIEDEKLFF	TGTGCCACCAGACGGGGGGTAATAGAGGATGAAAAACTGTTTTTT
NA	TRBD2	TRBV6-5	TRBJ2-5	CASSYLAAVQETQYF	TGTGCCAGCAGTTACCTAGCGGCCGTCCAAGAGACCCAGTACTTC
many	NA	TRBV7-8	TRBJ2-3	CASNRVRTDTQYF	TGTGCCAGCAACAGGGTCAGGACAGATACGCAGTATTTT
many	NA	TRBV2	TRBJ1-1	CASKRLNTEAFF	TGTGCCAGCAAGAGACTGAACACTGAAGCTTTCTTT
NA	TRBD1	TRBV28	TRBJ1-3	CATLRDRVRNTIYF	TGTGCCACCCTCCGGGACAGGGTTAGAAACACCATATATTTT
many	NA	TRBV3-1	TRBJ1-6	CASSPTPQNYNSPLHF	TGTGCCAGCAGCCCGACGCCTCAGAACTATAATTCACCCCTCCACTTT
many	NA	TRBV7-2	TRBJ2-1	CASSLGAATLVDEQFF	TGTGCCAGCAGCTTAGGGGCAGCTACTCTGGTAGATGAGCAGTTCTTC
many	NA	TRBV12-3/TRBV12-4	TRBJ1-2	CASTTYGLGYGYTF	TGTGCCAGCACCACCTATGGACTCGGCTATGGCTACACCTTC
few	NA	TRBV7-9	TRBJ2-5	CASSLTVVSQTQYF	TGTGCCAGCAGCTTAACAGTGGTGTCCCAGACCCAGTACTTC
NA	NA	TRBV9	TRBJ2-1	CASGTYNEQFF	TGTGCCAGTGGGACTTACAATGAGCAGTTCTTC
NA	NA	TRBV12-3/TRBV12-4	TRBJ1-1	CASSWTGEAFF	TGTGCCAGCAGTTGGACGGGTGAAGCTTTCTTT
many	TRBD2	TRBV28	TRBJ2-7	CASSPSPGGAWTYEQYF	TGTGCCAGCAGCCCCTCACCCGGGGGGGCATGGACCTACGAGCAGTACTTC
many	NA	TRBV18	TRBJ1-1	CASSPNGPSNTEAFF	TGTGCCAGCTCACCCAACGGACCGAGTAACACTGAAGCTTTCTTT